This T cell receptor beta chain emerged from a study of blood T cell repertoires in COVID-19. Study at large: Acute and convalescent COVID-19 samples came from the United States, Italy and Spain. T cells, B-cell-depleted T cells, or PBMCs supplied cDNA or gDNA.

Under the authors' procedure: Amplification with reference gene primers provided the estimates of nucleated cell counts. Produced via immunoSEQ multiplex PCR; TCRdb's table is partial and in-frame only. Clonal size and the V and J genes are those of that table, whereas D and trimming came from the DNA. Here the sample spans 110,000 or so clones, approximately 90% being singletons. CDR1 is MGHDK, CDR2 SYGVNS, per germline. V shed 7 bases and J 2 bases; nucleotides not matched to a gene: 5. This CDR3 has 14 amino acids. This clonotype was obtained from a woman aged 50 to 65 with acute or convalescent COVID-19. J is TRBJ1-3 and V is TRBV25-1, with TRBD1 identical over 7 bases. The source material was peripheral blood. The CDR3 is CASTFGTAGNTIYF. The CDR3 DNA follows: TGTGCCAGCACCTTCGGGACAGCTGGAAACACCATATATTTT. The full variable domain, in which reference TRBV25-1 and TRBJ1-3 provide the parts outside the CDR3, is EADIYQTPRYLVIGTGKKITLECSQTMGHDKMYWYQQDPGMELHLIHYSYGVNSTEKGDLSSESTVSRIRTEHFPLTLESARPSHTSQYLCASTFGTAGNTIYFGEGSWLTVV.